Listed here are 7 T cell receptor beta chains from one sample, sequenced in a study of blood T cells in healthy people across ages. Together with a sample-barcoded 5' primer, a J-beta primer mix was included in a second PCR lasting roughly 7 to 11 cycles. A single record per CDR3 protein comes from TCRdb applying MiXCR to the 5' RACE reads. The sample yields about 1.5 million distinct CDR3 sequences, 42% seen once. The sample consisted of blood. These receptors were taken from a woman aged 18 to 35 in good health.

This rearrangement joins TRBV7-2 to TRBJ1-2, with D unresolved. The CDR3 extends over 14 amino acids. Per germline, CDR1 SGHTA and CDR2 FQGNSA. The V end lost 1 base, the J end lost 2 bases, and 8 bases lay between the germline ends. The CDR3 region is CASSLGLTNYGYTF. DNA of the CDR3: TGTGCCAGCAGCTTAGGGTTAACAAACTATGGCTACACCTTC.

V gene TRBV20-1 combines with J gene TRBJ1-4, with D possibly TRBD1 on 5 matching bases. The CDR3 loop spans 17 amino acids. Germline CDR1 is DFQATT and CDR2 is SNEGSKA (reference sequence). The V end lost 2 bases, the J end lost 7 bases, and 23 bases lay between the germline ends. CDR3 sequence reads: CSARPRSFTGVVEKLFF. CDR3 coding DNA: TGCAGTGCTAGACCCCGAAGTTTTACGGGGGTTGTTGAAAAACTGTTTTTT.

This clonotype showed up many times. V usage is TRBV29-1 and J usage is TRBJ2-5; D is ambiguous. This CDR3 spans 12 amino acids. The V gene lost 4 bases and the J gene lost 2 bases, with 8 bases spanning the gap. Germline V gene sequence: CDR1 SQVTM, CDR2 ANQGSEA. The CDR3 loop reads CSVGRAQETQYF. CDR3 coding DNA: TGCAGCGTTGGAAGGGCACAAGAGACCCAGTACTTC.

This clonotype has just one count. The chain recombines TRBV6-2 or TRBV6-3 with TRBJ2-1, with TRBD2 as a possible D gene (6 bases). V dropped 0 bases and J dropped 2 bases, with 14 bases sitting between them. Per germline, CDR1 MNHEY and CDR2 SVGEGT. The CDR3 spans 17 residues. CDR3 nucleotide sequence: TGTGCCAGCAGTTACTCGAGGGGAACGGGGGCCTACAATGAGCAGTTCTTC. This translates into CASSYSRGTGAYNEQFF.

This clonotype was observed a few times. The chain uses TRBV7-2 and TRBJ2-3; TRBD1 agrees at 10 bases. After removal of 1 base from V and 6 bases from J, the junction contained 7 bases not matched to a gene. The CDR3 has 16 residues. CDR1 is SGHTA and CDR2 is FQGNSA in the germline V gene. The DNA for the CDR3 is TGTGCCAGCAGCTTAGGGCCGGGACAGGGGCAGGATACGCAGTATTTT. This codes for CASSLGPGQGQDTQYF.

This clonotype has more than one count but fewer than ten. The chain carries TRBV5-1 and TRBJ2-7; TRBD2 agrees at 10 bases. CDR3 length equals 17 residues. Germline values: CDR1 SGHRS, CDR2 YFSETQ. With 4 bases clipped from V and 0 bases from J, the junction kept 10 bases outside the gene matches. DNA for the CDR3: TGCGCCAGCAGCCCCCCTGGGACTAGCGACATCTCCTACGAGCAGTACTTC. It codes for CASSPPGTSDISYEQYF.

The V and J genes are TRBV12-3 or TRBV12-4 and TRBJ1-1; the match to TRBD1 covers 7 bases. CDR3 length: 13 amino acids. V lost 6 bases to trimming and J lost 7 bases; unmatched junction nucleotides: 8. CDR3 in amino acids: CASSWGQQFEAFF. In nucleotides, the CDR3 is TGTGCCAGCAGCTGGGGACAGCAATTTGAAGCTTTCTTT.